This T cell receptor (beta chain) was observed in a study of cytomegalovirus exposure and HLA in healthy donors. In the study overall: Earlier work reported around 110 million unique TCR beta sequences from 150 million to 200 million T cells.

J was trimmed by 2 bases and V by 5 bases; bases with no gene match: 4. Germline lookup yields CDR1 SEHNR and CDR2 FQNEAQ (reference sequence). CDR3 length equals 15 residues. The study, taken as a whole, reports: Many donors shared some public TCRs, even though most TCR sequences were rare.

The PCR used 60 Vbeta and 13 Jbeta primers. Using immunoSEQ multiplex PCR, the repertoire was profiled, and TCRdb retains in-frame clones only, with some absent. The table includes 150,000 or so clones, 70% to 90% detected once. About this clone: The antigen is unknown.

The chain has TRBV7-9 and TRBJ2-1; 9 bases agree with TRBD1. The source material was PBMCs. The source is a man aged 18-30 years in good health and CMV-seropositive. CDR3 region: CASSGTGRTYNEQFF. The CDR3 nucleotides read TGTGCCAGCAGCGGGACAGGGAGAACCTACAATGAGCAGTTCTTC.